The 30 T cell receptor beta chains reported below all come from one sample, sequenced in a study of blood T cell repertoires in COVID-19. Generated by immunoSEQ multiplex PCR, the TCRdb table keeps only in-frame clones and is missing some. The sample has around 190,000 clones, 88% seen once. The material sequenced was peripheral blood. These TCRs come from a man aged 30 to 45 with acute or convalescent COVID-19.

V and J are TRBV4-1 and TRBJ1-5, with 10 bases that match TRBD1. The CDR3 length is 18 residues. V lost 1 base, J lost 3 bases, and 9 bases stayed unmatched. Germline assignment: CDR1 MGHRA and CDR2 YSYEKL. DNA for the CDR3: TGCGCCAGCAGCCAAGTAGTTGGGACAGGGGTACTCAATCAGCCCCAGCATTTT. It translates to CASSQVVGTGVLNQPQHF.

The chain couples TRBV7-6 to TRBJ2-2, with a tentative D call TRBD1 (7 bases). CDR1 SGHVS and CDR2 FNYEAQ come from the germline V gene. This CDR3 contains 15 residues. With 5 bases removed from V and 4 bases from J, the gap between germline ends came to 14 bases. CDR3 protein: CASSTRQGGTGELFF. The CDR3 DNA reads as TGTGCCAGCAGCACCCGACAGGGAGGCACCGGGGAGCTGTTTTTT.

The rearrangement joins TRBV12-5 to TRBJ2-7; 7 bases align to TRBD1. This CDR3 is 13 amino acids long. Germline lookup yields CDR1 LGHNT and CDR2 FRNRAP. V was clipped by 7 bases and J by 5 bases; unmatched bases: 8. CDR3: CASALTGTHEQYF. CDR3 bases: TGTGCTAGTGCCCTGACAGGGACCCACGAGCAGTACTTC.

This rearrangement joins TRBV19 to TRBJ2-1, with 8 bases matching TRBD1. Germline loops: CDR1 LNHDA, CDR2 SQIVND (reference sequence). V was clipped by 5 bases and J by 9 bases; unmatched bases: 12. The CDR3 loop spans 15 amino acids. CDR3 in DNA: TGTGCCAGTAGTCCAACCGGGACAGGCCCCGGTGAGCAGTTCTTC. It is translated as CASSPTGTGPGEQFF.

The V and J genes are TRBV18 and TRBJ2-5; maybe TRBD1 (5 bases). This CDR3 has 14 residues. The V and J ends lost 1 base and 3 bases respectively, with 9 bases between them. The germline V gene has CDR1 KGHSH and CDR2 LQKENI. In DNA form, the CDR3 reads TGTGCCAGCTCACCACAGGGGCCGAAAGAGACCCAGTACTTC. As protein: CASSPQGPKETQYF.

This clone was observed once. The rearrangement links TRBV18 to TRBJ1-6, with 7 bases lining up with TRBD1. V lost 4 bases to trimming and J lost 7 bases; unmatched junction nucleotides: 4. In germline, CDR1 is KGHSH, CDR2 LQKENI. This CDR3 is built from 14 residues. The CDR3 loop reads CASSRDRSNSPLHF. CDR3 sequence (DNA): TGTGCCAGCTCACGGGACAGATCCAATTCACCCCTCCACTTT.

As regards this clone: This specimen includes other DNA sequences encoding the same CDR3. The chain has TRBV5-1 and TRBJ1-1; D not resolved. Trimming took 0 bases from V and 0 from J, leaving 6 bases between them. This CDR3 region has 14 residues. Germline loops: CDR1 SGHRS, CDR2 YFSETQ. CDR3 coding DNA: TGCGCCAGCAGCTTGGACAGACTGAACACTGAAGCTTTCTTT. This codes for CASSLDRLNTEAFF.

In its sample, this clone was seen once. The chain recombines TRBV5-1 with TRBJ1-1; D is possibly TRBD1 (6 bases). The CDR3 is 16 amino acids. Trimming took 2 bases from V and 2 from J, leaving 16 bases between them. The germline CDR1 and CDR2 sequences are SGHRS and YFSETQ. The CDR3 DNA is TGCGCCAGCAGCTTCGGTGGGGGCCAACTTAACACTGAAGCTTTCTTT. Residues: CASSFGGGQLNTEAFF.

V usage is TRBV6-6 and J usage is TRBJ1-3; TRBD1 matches 8 bases. With 5 bases clipped from V and 3 bases from J, the junction kept 6 bases outside the gene matches. The CDR3 covers 15 residues. Germline V gene lookup returns CDR1 MNHNY and CDR2 SVGAGI (reference sequence). The CDR3 DNA reads TGTGCCAGCAGTGCCGGGACAGGTCTTGGAAACACCATATATTTT. It codes for CASSAGTGLGNTIYF.

The gene calls are TRBV6-6 and TRBJ1-5; 12 positions agree with TRBD1. CDR1 and CDR2 from the germline V gene are MNHNY and SVGAGI (reference sequence). Losses at the gene ends were 7 bases for V and 11 bases for J; bases not matched to a gene: 9. CDR3 length: 14 residues. CDR3 loop: CASISGTGGSSQHF. CDR3 nucleotides: TGTGCCAGCATCTCTGGGACAGGGGGCTCGTCCCAGCATTTT.

This clone has only one observation. V and J are TRBV2 and TRBJ2-7; a possible D gene is TRBD2 (6 bases). Germline assignment: CDR1 SNHLY and CDR2 FYNNEI. The V gene lost 6 bases and the J gene lost 6 bases, with 15 bases spanning the gap. The CDR3 loop spans 13 amino acids. The CDR3 DNA is TGTGCCAGCAGGGGGACCACCGGGGGCGAGCAGTACTTC. Amino acid sequence: CASRGTTGGEQYF.

CDR3: CASSSGGGWPLNNEQFF. CDR3 in DNA: TGTGCCAGCAGTTCAGGCGGGGGGTGGCCATTGAACAATGAGCAGTTCTTC. The chain employs TRBV5-4 and TRBJ2-1, with TRBD2 identical over 8 bases. The length of the CDR3 is 17 residues. Germline trimming cut 5 bases from V and 5 bases from J; bases unmatched to any gene: 15. Germline loops: CDR1 SGHNT, CDR2 YYREEE (reference sequence).

The chain has TRBV28 and TRBJ2-7; D is possibly TRBD1 (6 bases). CDR1 is MDHEN, CDR2 SYDVKM, per germline. Deletions cut 6 bases from V and 3 bases from J, with 21 bases between. This CDR3 comprises 16 residues. CDR3 sequence reads: CASSPLARDTYYEQYF. DNA of the CDR3: TGTGCCAGCAGCCCTTTGGCCCGGGACACCTACTACGAGCAGTACTTC.

This chain connects TRBV3-1 (or the pseudogene TRBV3-2) to TRBJ1-1; D is unclear. Trimming pared 3 bases from V and 1 base from J, leaving 9 bases between. The CDR3 consists of 14 residues. The germline V gene encodes CDR1 LGHDT and CDR2 YNNKEL (reference sequence). Here the CDR3 DNA reads TGTGCCAGCAGCCACCGGGGAGGGAACACTGAAGCTTTCTTT. It encodes CASSHRGGNTEAFF.

This rearrangement joins TRBV19 to TRBJ1-2, with D perhaps matching TRBD1 (5 bases). Germline CDR1 reads LNHDA; CDR2 reads SQIVND (reference sequence). The length of the CDR3 is 16 residues. Trimming removed 1 base at V and 4 bases at J, with 16 bases between. The CDR3 sequence is CASSIVSRQGGYGYTF. As DNA, the CDR3 is TGTGCCAGTAGTATAGTCTCAAGGCAGGGAGGCTATGGCTACACCTTC.

The chain links TRBV6-6 to TRBJ1-5, with 10 bases matching TRBD1. V lost 0 bases to trimming and J lost 5 bases; unmatched junction nucleotides: 1. In germline, CDR1 is MNHNY, CDR2 SVGAGI (reference sequence). The CDR3 sequence is 15 residues long. The CDR3 spells CASSYSDRGDQPQHF. The CDR3 DNA is TGTGCCAGCAGTTACTCGGACAGGGGGGATCAGCCCCAGCATTTT.

The J gene is TRBJ1-5, the V gene TRBV19, with D hard to call. CDR1 LNHDA and CDR2 SQIVND come from the germline V gene (reference sequence). The CDR3 sequence is 14 residues long. V lost 2 bases to trimming and J lost 6 bases, with 11 bases between them. The chain's CDR3 is CASSIQGRGQPQHF. The CDR3 DNA is TGTGCCAGTAGTATACAAGGAAGAGGTCAGCCCCAGCATTTT.

The V call is TRBV28, the J call TRBJ1-4, with 10 bases matching TRBD1. V lost 3 bases to trimming and J lost 6 bases; unmatched junction nucleotides: 13. The germline CDR1 and CDR2 sequences are MDHEN and SYDVKM. The CDR3 is 18 residues long. The CDR3 is CASSFPRGQGVIYEKLFF. DNA for the CDR3: TGTGCCAGCAGTTTCCCCAGAGGACAGGGGGTTATCTATGAAAAACTGTTTTTT.

The chain combines TRBV3-1 (or the pseudogene TRBV3-2) with TRBJ2-3; unclear D gene. Germline V gene data show CDR1 as LGHDT and CDR2 as YNNKEL (reference sequence). Deletions cut 1 base from V and 8 bases from J, with 4 bases between. The CDR3 is made up of 11 amino acids. CDR3 DNA sequence: TGTGCCAGCAGCCAAGGCGGTACGCAGTATTTT. Protein: CASSQGGTQYF.

The count of this clone is one. The chain recombines TRBV20-1 with TRBJ2-5; the D is unclear. This CDR3 contains 11 residues. The germline V gene has CDR1 DFQATT and CDR2 SNEGSKA (reference sequence). V dropped 3 bases and J dropped 9 bases, with 11 bases sitting between them. The CDR3 DNA sequence: TGCAGTGCTAGCGGGTCAAGGCCCCAGTACTTC. The encoded protein is CSASGSRPQYF.

The chain couples TRBV5-6 to TRBJ1-5; TRBD1 aligns across 12 bases. J gave up 2 bases and V 0 bases, and 9 bases lay outside the gene matches. This CDR3 has 19 amino acids. Germline V gene lookup returns CDR1 SGHDT and CDR2 YYEEEE. The CDR3 loop reads CASSLARGTGGGGNQPQHF. The CDR3, as DNA: TGTGCCAGCAGCTTGGCTAGAGGGACAGGGGGCGGGGGCAATCAGCCCCAGCATTTT.

The chain has TRBV10-1 and TRBJ1-1; D not resolved. Germline CDR1 WNHNN, CDR2 SYGVQD (reference sequence). The CDR3 loop spans 13 amino acids. V lost 4 bases to trimming and J lost 0 bases, with 6 bases between them. CDR3 bases: TGCGCCAGCAGTGCGACACTGAACACTGAAGCTTTCTTT. Translating it yields CASSATLNTEAFF.

The CDR3 protein is CASVGTDFNTEAFF. The DNA for the CDR3 is TGTGCCAGCGTTGGGACAGACTTCAACACTGAAGCTTTCTTT. V usage is TRBV2 and J usage is TRBJ1-1; TRBD1 aligns across 7 bases. Looked up from germline, CDR1 is SNHLY and CDR2 is FYNNEI. This CDR3 spans 14 amino acids. Trimming removed 8 bases from V and 2 bases from J; junction bases left unmatched: 8. Filled out from reference TRBV2 and TRBJ1-1, the complete variable domain reads EPEVTQTPSHQVTQMGQEVILRCVPISNHLYFYWYRQILGQKVEFLVSFYNNEISEKSEIFDDQFSVERPDGSNFTLKIRSTKLEDSAMYFCASVGTDFNTEAFFGQGTRLTVV.

The chain links TRBV28 to TRBJ1-1; 10 bases are shared with TRBD1. The CDR3 length is 15 residues. CDR1 is MDHEN and CDR2 is SYDVKM in the germline V gene. J gave up 10 bases and V 3 bases, and 11 bases lay outside the gene matches. The CDR3 loop is CASSFGGQGDVGAFF. In nucleotides, the CDR3 is TGTGCCAGCAGTTTTGGCGGACAGGGGGACGTTGGAGCTTTCTTT.

Here the CDR3 DNA reads TGTGCCAGCAGTTCGGAAGGGGGCGCATACAATGAGCAGTTCTTC. Its protein is CASSSEGGAYNEQFF. This chain joins TRBV28 and TRBJ2-1; 7 nucleotides align to TRBD1. J gave up 4 bases and V 4 bases, and 7 bases lay outside the gene matches. CDR3 length equals 15 residues. From germline, CDR1 is MDHEN and CDR2 SYDVKM.

The chain combines TRBV12-3 or TRBV12-4 with TRBJ2-1; D might be TRBD2 (5 bases). Trimming took off 4 bases at V and 12 bases at J, with 10 bases between the two ends. The CDR3 has 11 amino acids. The CDR3 DNA sequence: TGTGCCAGCAGTTCGGGGTTGTGGCAGTTCTTC. Translating it yields CASSSGLWQFF.

V gene TRBV3-1 (or the pseudogene TRBV3-2) combines with J gene TRBJ2-1; weak D call: TRBD1 (6 bases). V dropped 0 bases and J dropped 7 bases, with 13 bases sitting between them. Germline V gene lookup returns CDR1 LGHDT and CDR2 YNNKEL (reference sequence). The CDR3 is 15 residues long. CDR3 region: CASSQEGQRTNEQFF. The CDR3 bases are TGTGCCAGCAGCCAAGAAGGACAGCGTACAAATGAGCAGTTCTTC.

The rearrangement links TRBV9 to TRBJ1-3, with D unresolved. With 3 bases removed from V and 0 bases from J, the gap between germline ends came to 7 bases. Germline V gene lookup returns CDR1 SGDLS and CDR2 YYNGEE. This CDR3 spans 14 amino acids. In nucleotides, the CDR3 is TGTGCCAGCAGCGGCCCGAGCTCTGGAAACACCATATATTTT. Translating it yields CASSGPSSGNTIYF.

This chain connects TRBV27 to TRBJ1-3; TRBD1 might be the D (6 bases). Germline values: CDR1 MNHEY, CDR2 SMNVEV (reference sequence). This CDR3 region has 15 residues. V was cut by 5 bases and J by 0 bases, with 11 bases left in between. The CDR3 DNA follows: TGTGCCAGCAGTGCCGGACAGCACTCTGGAAACACCATATATTTT. Translation: CASSAGQHSGNTIYF.

The genes are TRBV27 and TRBJ2-1; a weak D match, TRBD2 (6 bases). Germline lookup yields CDR1 MNHEY and CDR2 SMNVEV (reference sequence). Trimming cost V 2 bases and J 15 bases, with 23 bases left between them. The CDR3 extends over 15 amino acids. CDR3 coding DNA: TGTGCCAGCAGTTTAGACGAAGCTAGCGCCGGAGGAGGGTTCTTC. Protein: CASSLDEASAGGGFF.